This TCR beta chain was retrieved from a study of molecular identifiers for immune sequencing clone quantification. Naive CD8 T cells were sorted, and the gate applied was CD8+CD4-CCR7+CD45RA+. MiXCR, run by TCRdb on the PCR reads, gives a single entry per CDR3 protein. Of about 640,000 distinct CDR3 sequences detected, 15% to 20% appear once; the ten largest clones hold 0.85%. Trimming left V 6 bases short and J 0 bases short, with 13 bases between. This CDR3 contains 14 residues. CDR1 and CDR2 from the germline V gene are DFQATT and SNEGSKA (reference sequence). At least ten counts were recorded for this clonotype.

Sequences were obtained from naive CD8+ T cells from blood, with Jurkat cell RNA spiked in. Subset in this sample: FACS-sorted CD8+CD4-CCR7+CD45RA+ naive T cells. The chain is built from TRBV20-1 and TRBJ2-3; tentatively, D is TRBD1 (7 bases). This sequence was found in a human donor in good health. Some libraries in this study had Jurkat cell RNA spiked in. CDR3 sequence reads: CSAEGAVSTDTQYF. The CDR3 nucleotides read TGCAGTGCGGAGGGGGCGGTGAGCACAGATACGCAGTATTTT.